The clone carrying this T cell receptor beta chain was seen a single time. Its matching antigen is unknown. CDR3 length: 13 residues. J gave up 7 bases and V 2 bases, and 3 bases lay outside the gene matches. Germline V CDR1 and CDR2: SGHRS, YFSETQ. The data are from a study of T cells in localized non-small cell lung cancer. General study results and limits: Because sequencing included only one region (of the tumor), heterogeneity remains possible. Appearing in adjacent lung were a median about 60 of the top 100 tumor clones. Exceeding tumor, uninvolved adjacent lung had the highest T cell clonality.

Data came from immunoSEQ multiplex PCR; TCRdb stores just in-frame clones and leaves some out. This repertoire shows about 33,000 clones, roughly 90% found once; its top ten account for around 2.1%. This TCR derives from a female donor of 60 years or more with stage I lung adenocarcinoma. The specimen was peripheral blood, collected before any cancer treatment. V gene TRBV5-1 combines with J gene TRBJ1-2, with TRBD1 matching over 9 bases. The CDR3 region is CASSFGTGPGYTF. CDR3 coding DNA: TGCGCCAGCAGCTTTGGGACAGGGCCTGGCTACACCTTC. Drawing the rest from reference TRBV5-1 and TRBJ1-2, the complete variable domain is KAGVTQTPRYLIKTRGQQVTLSCSPISGHRSVSWYQQTPGQGLQFLFEYFSETQRNKGNFPGRFSGRQFSNSRSEMNVSTLELGDSALYLCASSFGTGPGYTFGSGTRLTVV.